These 3 T cell receptor beta chains came from one sample sequenced in a study of technical replicates of blood from a few donors. Measured with immunoSEQ multiplex PCR; TCRdb has only the in-frame clones, and not every one. The profile shows some 80,000 clones, roughly 95% of them singletons. The sequenced sample was T cells isolated from PBMCs. Receptors originate from a human donor in good health.

This sequence joins TRBV27 and TRBJ1-5; D not certain. Germline CDR1 MNHEY, CDR2 SMNVEV (reference sequence). The V and J ends lost 3 bases and 3 bases respectively, with 6 bases between them. The CDR3 has 13 amino acids. The CDR3 sequence: CASSFGINQPQHF. CDR3 bases: TGTGCCAGCAGTTTCGGGATCAATCAGCCCCAGCATTTT.

The rearrangement links TRBV18 to TRBJ1-2; a possible D gene is TRBD1 (6 bases). Germline CDR1 and CDR2: KGHSH and LQKENI. The CDR3 is made up of 13 amino acids. V lost 0 bases to trimming and J lost 8 bases, with 10 bases between them. CDR3 coding DNA: TGTGCCAGCTCACCACCGGCCAGGGGCGGCTACACCTTC. It is translated as CASSPPARGGYTF.

The chain has TRBV9 and TRBJ2-2; TRBD2 matches at 7 bases. Germline assignment: CDR1 SGDLS and CDR2 YYNGEE. The length of the CDR3 is 16 residues. V dropped 0 bases and J dropped 4; count of bases not matched to a gene: 6. The DNA for the CDR3 is TGTGCCAGCAGCGTAGCGGGGGAGGGCCGCACCGGGGAGCTGTTTTTT. Its protein product is CASSVAGEGRTGELFF.